The sequence of this T cell receptor beta chain was determined in a study of cytomegalovirus exposure and HLA in healthy donors. The CDR3 extends over 14 amino acids. Germline V lookup: CDR1 GTSNPN, CDR2 SVGIG (reference sequence). The germline V and J ends were trimmed by 2 bases and 1 base, with 10 bases remaining between them. Overall study results and limits: Earlier analysis yielded a pattern in which most TCR beta V segments were productive about 90% or about 30% of the time.

In the case of this clone: Its antigen is unknown.

Primers: 60 Vbeta forward and 13 Jbeta reverse. The protocol was immunoSEQ multiplex PCR, while the TCRdb copy is restricted to in-frame clones and leaves out a portion. This table holds around 140,000 clones, 78% found once. The chain has TRBV30 and TRBJ2-3; maybe TRBD2 (6 bases). The sample comprised PBMCs. The TCR sequence derives from a female donor in good health and CMV-seronegative. CDR3 sequence (DNA): TGTGCCTGGAGTTTTGCTAGCGGCACAGATACGCAGTATTTT. It yields the protein CAWSFASGTDTQYF. The variable domain in full, completed from reference TRBV30 and TRBJ2-3, reads SQTIHQWPATLVQPVGSPLSLECTVEGTSNPNLYWYRQAAGRGLQLLFYSVGIGQISSEVPQNLSASRPQDRQFILSSKKLLLSDSGFYLCAWSFASGTDTQYFGPGTRLTVL.